This T cell receptor beta chain was retrieved from a study of cytomegalovirus exposure and HLA in healthy donors. Study-level findings and limits: Some V segments, TRBV6-2 and TRBV6-3 among them, were indistinguishable and were therefore excluded. Reports showed the classifier diagnosing cytomegalovirus status with high specificity and sensitivity.

Germline V gene sequence: CDR1 ENHRY, CDR2 SYGVKD. J gave up 8 bases and V 0 bases, and 8 bases lay outside the gene matches. The CDR3 sequence is 16 residues long. A multiplex PCR was run with 60 Vbeta primers and 13 Jbeta primers. Method: immunoSEQ multiplex PCR; TCRdb's copy keeps in-frame clones and lacks some. The top ten clones hold about an eighth of a sample with fewer than 150,000 clones, 73% of them seen once. Regarding this clone: The antigen is not known.

The gene calls are TRBV10-3 and TRBJ2-1; 9 bases match TRBD2. Sequenced input: PBMCs. The sequence came from a human donor in good health. DNA of the CDR3: TGTGCCATCAGTGAGTCGGGTAGCGGGAGTAGGTATGAGCAGTTCTTC. Translated, it gives CAISESGSGSRYEQFF.